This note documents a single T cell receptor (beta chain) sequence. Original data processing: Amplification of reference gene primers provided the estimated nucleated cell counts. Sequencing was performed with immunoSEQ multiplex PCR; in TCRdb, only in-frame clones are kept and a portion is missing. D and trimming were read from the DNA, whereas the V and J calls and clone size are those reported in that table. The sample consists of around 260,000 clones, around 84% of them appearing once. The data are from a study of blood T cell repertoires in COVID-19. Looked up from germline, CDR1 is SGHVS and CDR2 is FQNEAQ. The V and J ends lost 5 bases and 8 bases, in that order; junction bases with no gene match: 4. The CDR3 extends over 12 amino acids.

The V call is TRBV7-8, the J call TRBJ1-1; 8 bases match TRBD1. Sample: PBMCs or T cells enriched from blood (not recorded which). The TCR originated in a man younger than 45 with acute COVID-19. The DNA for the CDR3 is TGTGCCAGCAGCCGACAGGGGATCGAAGCTTTCTTT. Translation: CASSRQGIEAFF. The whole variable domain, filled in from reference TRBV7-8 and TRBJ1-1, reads GAGVSQSPRYKVAKRGQDVALRCDPISGHVSLFWYQQALGQGPEFLTYFQNEAQLDKSGLPSDRFFAERPEGSVSTLKIQRTQQEDSAVYLCASSRQGIEAFFGQGTRLTVV.